This T cell receptor beta chain was sequenced during a study of cytomegalovirus exposure and HLA in healthy donors. Study in general: The study placed approximately 78% of its approximately 400 genotyped donors in the Caucasian-associated ancestry cluster. The study's findings and limits: Earlier analysis found most TCR beta V segments productive about 87% or about 30% of the time. Later on, an analysis found that several of the most significant clusters appeared to be linked to common viral pathogens, which included parvovirus B19.

The PCR had 60 Vbeta and 13 Jbeta primers. Assay: immunoSEQ multiplex PCR; the TCRdb copy retains only in-frame clones and omits some. The sample shows around 130,000 clones, more than 75% of them seen only once. The germline V gene has CDR1 MNHEY and CDR2 SVGAGI. The CDR3 is 14 residues long. Trimming stripped 0 bases from V and 3 bases from J, with 7 bases between. A word on this clone: Antigen unknown.

The chain employs TRBV6-5 and TRBJ2-3; D not certain. This TCR came from a man between 35 and 55 years old in good health and CMV-seronegative. The sequenced material came from PBMCs. This CDR3 reads CASSYSSKTDTQYF. The CDR3 coding sequence is TGTGCCAGCAGTTACTCGAGCAAGACAGATACGCAGTATTTT.